This T cell receptor beta chain emerged from a study of T cells in Graves' hyperthyroidism and ophthalmopathy. Broader study findings: Ophthalmopathy and stable hyperthyroidism were told apart by a 13 V-J model. Model output signaled ophthalmopathy a median 6.5 months ahead of onset.

This clonotype was counted ten times or more. The antigen remains undetermined. Researchers defined stable Graves' hyperthyroidism as no ophthalmopathy progression within 18 months. RNA transcripts gave rise to amplified TCR beta CDR3 regions. The study used the HTBI primer set for a first-round RT-PCR of the TCR CDR3. Via MiXCR, TCRdb re-called the multiplex PCR reads, giving one row per CDR3 protein. Counted here are approximately 400,000 distinct CDR3 sequences, 14% to 15% occurring once; the ten biggest clones make up about 30%. The germline V gene has CDR1 MDHEN and CDR2 SYDVKM. The CDR3 is made up of 16 amino acids. V was pared by 6 bases and J by 1 base, with 5 bases of the junction left unmatched.

The sample consisted of blood. The chain links TRBV28 to TRBJ2-5; 13 nucleotides match TRBD2. The clonotype comes from a woman aged 25 to 45 with Graves' hyperthyroidism. The CDR3 loop reads CASSLRTSGGQETQYF. CDR3 sequence (DNA): TGTGCCAGCAGCCTTAGGACTAGCGGGGGCCAAGAGACCCAGTACTTC.